These T cell receptor beta chains were read from a single sample in a study of T-cell memory formation after mild COVID-19. TCRdb re-called the 5' RACE reads through MiXCR, storing one row per CDR3 protein. The table records over 450,000 distinct CDR3 sequences, around 20% of them present only once. Specimen: PBMCs or a T cell subset sorted from them (not recorded which). The receptors stem from an adult woman who had mild COVID-19 (a few samples of this study predate the infection). Cell type and time point are not known. The CDR3 runs from the conserved cysteine through the conserved F or W. Each record gives: CDR3 protein, CDR3 DNA, D gene, J gene, V gene, clone size. A D gene is named only where the DNA matches it firmly. Clone size appears in some rows only: once, few, many, or a class for an expanded clone.

CDR3aa: CASSPGGTQHF
CDR3nt: TGTGCCAGCAGCCCGGGGGGCACCCAGCATTTT
d_gene: NA
j_gene: TRBJ1-5
v_gene: TRBV6-6
abundance: NA

CDR3aa: CASSDRSSYEQYF
CDR3nt: TGTGCCAGCAGTGACAGAAGTTCCTACGAGCAGTACTTC
d_gene: NA
j_gene: TRBJ2-7
v_gene: TRBV7-8
abundance: few

CDR3aa: CASSRVRTQGSPLHF
CDR3nt: TGTGCCAGCAGCCGGGTCCGGACCCAGGGTTCACCCCTCCACTTT
d_gene: NA
j_gene: TRBJ1-6
v_gene: TRBV3-1
abundance: few

CDR3aa: CASSWGDSSTDTQYF
CDR3nt: TGTGCCAGCAGCTGGGGGGACAGTAGCACAGATACGCAGTATTTT
d_gene: NA
j_gene: TRBJ2-3
v_gene: TRBV7-9
abundance: many

CDR3aa: CSARVSVFSYNEQFF
CDR3nt: TGCAGTGCTAGAGTAAGTGTTTTCTCCTACAATGAGCAGTTCTTC
d_gene: NA
j_gene: TRBJ2-1
v_gene: TRBV20-1
abundance: few

CDR3aa: CASSEAARQPQHF
CDR3nt: TGTGCCAGCAGCGAAGCAGCCAGGCAGCCCCAGCATTTT
d_gene: NA
j_gene: TRBJ1-5
v_gene: TRBV6-1
abundance: NA

CDR3aa: CASSTSGKYEQYF
CDR3nt: TGTGCCAGCAGCACTAGCGGGAAGTACGAGCAGTACTTC
d_gene: TRBD2
j_gene: TRBJ2-7
v_gene: TRBV12-3/TRBV12-4
abundance: many

CDR3aa: CASSPLGVTEAFF
CDR3nt: TGTGCCAGCAGCCCTCTCGGGGTAACTGAAGCTTTCTTT
d_gene: NA
j_gene: TRBJ1-1
v_gene: TRBV14
abundance: NA

CDR3aa: CASSVAGTGENEQFF
CDR3nt: TGTGCCAGCAGCGTCGCCGGGACAGGGGAGAATGAGCAGTTCTTC
d_gene: TRBD1
j_gene: TRBJ2-1
v_gene: TRBV9
abundance: NA

CDR3aa: CASSLDGRVYYNEQFF
CDR3nt: TGTGCCAGCAGCTTAGACGGTAGGGTTTACTACAATGAGCAGTTCTTC
d_gene: NA
j_gene: TRBJ2-1
v_gene: TRBV7-8
abundance: NA

CDR3aa: CSARDWAVAGDEQFF
CDR3nt: TGCAGTGCTAGAGATTGGGCGGTAGCGGGAGATGAGCAGTTCTTC
d_gene: TRBD2
j_gene: TRBJ2-1
v_gene: TRBV20-1
abundance: few

CDR3aa: CASSPGLADSYEQYF
CDR3nt: TGTGCCAGCAGCCCCGGTCTAGCGGACTCCTACGAGCAGTACTTC
d_gene: TRBD2
j_gene: TRBJ2-7
v_gene: TRBV11-2
abundance: NA

CDR3aa: CASSPGQLYNEQFF
CDR3nt: TGCGCCAGCAGCCCGGGACAGCTCTACAATGAGCAGTTCTTC
d_gene: TRBD1
j_gene: TRBJ2-1
v_gene: TRBV5-1
abundance: NA

CDR3aa: CSARDIGGPSSYEQYF
CDR3nt: TGCAGTGCTAGAGATATCGGGGGCCCTAGCTCCTACGAGCAGTACTTC
d_gene: NA
j_gene: TRBJ2-7
v_gene: TRBV20-1
abundance: NA

CDR3aa: CSVEEGQGNTIYF
CDR3nt: TGCAGCGTTGAAGAGGGACAGGGAAACACCATATATTTT
d_gene: TRBD1
j_gene: TRBJ1-3
v_gene: TRBV29-1
abundance: NA

CDR3aa: CASSPGRNLYEQYF
CDR3nt: TGTGCCAGCTCACCAGGGCGCAACCTCTACGAGCAGTACTTC
d_gene: NA
j_gene: TRBJ2-7
v_gene: TRBV18
abundance: NA